This T cell receptor (beta chain) was sequenced for a study of shared clonotypes between healthy human individuals. Overall study: CD4 naive and memory got three plates each, CD8 naive two, CD8 memory one.

This clone was seen many times. As originally analysed: Sequence data from immunoSEQ were junction-only and lacked quality scores; consequently, filtering differed. Libraries were prepared by immunoSEQ multiplex PCR; TCRdb keeps only in-frame clonotypes and omits some of them. The V and J calls and clone size are taken from that table; D and trimming were inferred from the DNA. Of around 700,000 clones listed, 55% to 85% are singletons. The CDR3 is made up of 14 amino acids. The V gene lost 7 bases and the J gene lost 3 bases, with 16 bases spanning the gap. The V gene's germline CDR1 is MNHNS and CDR2 SASEGT.

The rearrangement joins TRBV6-1 to TRBJ2-7; the D is unclear. Material for sequencing was memory CD4+ T cells sorted from blood. The subset is: CD45RA-negative fraction. The TCR comes from a woman aged 25 to 39 in good health. CDR3 in amino acids: CASKPAAGSYEQYF. CDR3 sequence (DNA): TGTGCCAGCAAACCCGCGGCAGGTAGCTACGAGCAGTACTTC.